This record covers a single T cell receptor beta chain. Repertoires were generated with immunoSEQ multiplex PCR, while TCRdb's copy carries only in-frame clones and drops some. The table includes fewer than 30,000 clones, roughly 76% detected once. The record originates from a study of OX40 agonist ivuxolimab in advanced cancers. Looking at the study overall: Patients achieving partial responses numbered three: one hepatocellular carcinoma case and two cutaneous melanoma cases.

The study sampled blood at baseline, cycle 4 day 1, and cycle 7 day 1. The source of this sequence is an adult with an advanced solid tumor such as melanoma, head and neck, liver or kidney cancer. Sequenced here: CD4+ or CD8+ T cells sorted from blood, sampled in a trial of the OX40 agonist ivuxolimab.

CDR3: CASSIQETQYF. The CDR3 bases are TGTGCCAGCAGCATCCAAGAGACCCAGTACTTC. The V and J genes are TRBV7-8 and TRBJ2-5; D not certain. The germline V gene has CDR1 SGHVS and CDR2 FQNEAQ. CDR3 length: 11 residues. Between the trimmed V and J ends, which lost 5 bases and 1 base, there was a span of 2 bases. Full variable domain (outside the CDR3, taken from reference TRBV7-8 and TRBJ2-5): GAGVSQSPRYKVAKRGQDVALRCDPISGHVSLFWYQQALGQGPEFLTYFQNEAQLDKSGLPSDRFFAERPEGSVSTLKIQRTQQEDSAVYLCASSIQETQYFGPGTRLLVL.